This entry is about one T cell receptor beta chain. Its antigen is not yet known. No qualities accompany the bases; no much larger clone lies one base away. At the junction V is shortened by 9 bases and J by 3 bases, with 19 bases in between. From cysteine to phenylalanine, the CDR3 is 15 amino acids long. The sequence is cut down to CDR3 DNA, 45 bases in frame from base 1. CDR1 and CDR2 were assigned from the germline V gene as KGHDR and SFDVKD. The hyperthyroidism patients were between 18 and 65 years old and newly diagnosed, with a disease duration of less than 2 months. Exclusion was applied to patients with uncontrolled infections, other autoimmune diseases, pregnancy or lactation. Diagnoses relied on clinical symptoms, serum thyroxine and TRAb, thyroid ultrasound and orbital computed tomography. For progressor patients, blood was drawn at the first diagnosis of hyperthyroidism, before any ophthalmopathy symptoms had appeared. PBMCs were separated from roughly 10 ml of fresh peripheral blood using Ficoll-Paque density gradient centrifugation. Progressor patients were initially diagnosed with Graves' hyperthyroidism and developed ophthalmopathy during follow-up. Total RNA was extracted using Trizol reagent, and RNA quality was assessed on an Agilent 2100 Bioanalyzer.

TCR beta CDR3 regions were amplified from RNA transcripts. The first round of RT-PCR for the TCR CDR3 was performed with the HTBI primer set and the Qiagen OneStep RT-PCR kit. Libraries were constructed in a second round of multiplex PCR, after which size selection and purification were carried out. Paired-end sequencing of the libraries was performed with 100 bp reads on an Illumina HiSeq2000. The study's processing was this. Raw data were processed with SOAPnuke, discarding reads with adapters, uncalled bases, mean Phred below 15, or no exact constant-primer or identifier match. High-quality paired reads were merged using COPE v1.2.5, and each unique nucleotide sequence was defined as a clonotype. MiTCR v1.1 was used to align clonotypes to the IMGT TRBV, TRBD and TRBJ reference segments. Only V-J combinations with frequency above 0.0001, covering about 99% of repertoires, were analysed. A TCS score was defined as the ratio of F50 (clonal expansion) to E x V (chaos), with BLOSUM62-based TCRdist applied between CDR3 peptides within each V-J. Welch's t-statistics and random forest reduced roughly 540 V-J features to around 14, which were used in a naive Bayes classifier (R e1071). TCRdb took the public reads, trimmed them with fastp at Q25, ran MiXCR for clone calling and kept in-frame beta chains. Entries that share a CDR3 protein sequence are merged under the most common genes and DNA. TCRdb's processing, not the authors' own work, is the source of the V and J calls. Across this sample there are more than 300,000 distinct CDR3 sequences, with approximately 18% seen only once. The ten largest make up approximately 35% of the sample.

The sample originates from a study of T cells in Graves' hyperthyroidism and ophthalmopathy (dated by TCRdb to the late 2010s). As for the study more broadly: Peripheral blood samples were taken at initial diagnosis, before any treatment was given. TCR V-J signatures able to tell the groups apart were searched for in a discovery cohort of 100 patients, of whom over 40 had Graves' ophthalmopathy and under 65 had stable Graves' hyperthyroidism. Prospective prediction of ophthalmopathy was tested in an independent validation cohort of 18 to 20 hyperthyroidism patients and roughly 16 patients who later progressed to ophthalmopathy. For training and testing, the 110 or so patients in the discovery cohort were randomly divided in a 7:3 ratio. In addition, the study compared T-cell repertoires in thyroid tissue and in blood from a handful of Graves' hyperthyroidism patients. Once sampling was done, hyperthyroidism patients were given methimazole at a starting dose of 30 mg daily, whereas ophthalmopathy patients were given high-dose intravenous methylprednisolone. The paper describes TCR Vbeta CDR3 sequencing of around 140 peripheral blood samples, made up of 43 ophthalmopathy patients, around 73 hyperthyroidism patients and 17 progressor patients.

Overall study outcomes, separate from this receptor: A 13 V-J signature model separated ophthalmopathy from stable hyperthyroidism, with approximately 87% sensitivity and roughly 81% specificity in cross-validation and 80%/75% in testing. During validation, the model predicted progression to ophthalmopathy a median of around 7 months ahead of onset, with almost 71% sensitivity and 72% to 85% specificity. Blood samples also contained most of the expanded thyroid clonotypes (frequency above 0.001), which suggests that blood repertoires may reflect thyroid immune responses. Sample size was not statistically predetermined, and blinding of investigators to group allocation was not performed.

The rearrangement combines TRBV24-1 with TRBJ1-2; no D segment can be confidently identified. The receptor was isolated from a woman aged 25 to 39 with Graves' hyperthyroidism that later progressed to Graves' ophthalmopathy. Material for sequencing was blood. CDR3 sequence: CATSSHSGVDYGYTF. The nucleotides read TGTGCCACCTCCTCCCATAGCGGGGTGGACTATGGCTACACCTTC.